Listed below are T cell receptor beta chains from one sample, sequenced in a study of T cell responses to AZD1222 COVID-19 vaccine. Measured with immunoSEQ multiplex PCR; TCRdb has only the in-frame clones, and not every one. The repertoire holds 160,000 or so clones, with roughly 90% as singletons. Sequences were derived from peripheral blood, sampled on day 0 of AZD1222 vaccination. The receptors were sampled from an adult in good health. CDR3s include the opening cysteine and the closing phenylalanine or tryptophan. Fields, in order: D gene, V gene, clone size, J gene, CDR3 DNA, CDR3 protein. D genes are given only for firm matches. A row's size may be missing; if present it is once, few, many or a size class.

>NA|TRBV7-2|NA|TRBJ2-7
TGTGCCTCATCGGGGGCGGGGGAGTCCTCACTCCGCTCCTACGAGCAGTACTTC
CASSGAGESSLRSYEQYF
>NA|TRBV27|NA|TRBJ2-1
TGTGCCAGCAGTTTATCGAGTGGTCCTGATATGCGTGAGCAGTTCTTC
CASSLSSGPDMREQFF
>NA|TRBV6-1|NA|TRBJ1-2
TGTGCCAGCAGTGAAATCTGGGCAAGCTATGGCTACACCTTC
CASSEIWASYGYTF
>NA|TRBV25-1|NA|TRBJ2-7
TGTGCCAGCAGTGGGCCTTCACCTGCCTACGAGCAGTACTTC
CASSGPSPAYEQYF
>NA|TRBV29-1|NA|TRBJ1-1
TGCAGCGTGAAAGGACAGTCGGCGAACACTGAAGCTTTCTTT
CSVKGQSANTEAFF
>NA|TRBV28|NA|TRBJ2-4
TGTGCCAGCAGTCCAGGGACCCTCTTGGGGAACATTCAGTACTTC
CASSPGTLLGNIQYF
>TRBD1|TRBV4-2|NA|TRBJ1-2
TGTGCCAGCAGCCAAGATCTTAGGGACAGGGGGGTTTACTATGGCTACACCTTC
CASSQDLRDRGVYYGYTF
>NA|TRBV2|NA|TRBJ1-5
TGTGCCAGCAGTGACAAAGGGGGTGTAAGCAATCAGCCCCAGCATTTT
CASSDKGGVSNQPQHF
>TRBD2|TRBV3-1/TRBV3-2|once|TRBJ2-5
TGTGCCAGCAGCCTCAGGCGGGAGGGCCGGGAGACCCAGTACTTC
CASSLRREGRETQYF
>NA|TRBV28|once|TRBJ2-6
TGTGCCAGCAGTTTTGGGGGCACTGGGGCCAACGTCCTGACTTTC
CASSFGGTGANVLTF